The rows below give T cell receptor beta chains drawn from one sample of a study of blood T cells in healthy people across ages. TCRdb re-analysed the 5' RACE reads in MiXCR, keeping a single row per CDR3 protein. The sample lists 600,000 to 900,000 distinct CDR3 sequences; more than 25% were seen once. The same data also contributed to another study, on T cells of mothers and their children.

Specimen: blood. These receptors were obtained from a boy under 18 in good health. CDR3s include the opening cysteine and the closing phenylalanine or tryptophan. The D gene is left open where the match is weak. Size tells how often a clone was seen (once, few, many) or the class of an expanded clone, and some rows leave it out.

-	TRBV3-1	once	TRBJ2-6	13	CATKGAGANVLTF	TGTGCCACTAAGGGGGCTGGGGCCAACGTCCTGACTTTC
TRBD1	TRBV6-2/TRBV6-3	-	TRBJ2-3	14	CASSGQGLADTQYF	TGTGCCAGCAGCGGACAGGGCCTCGCAGATACGCAGTATTTT
TRBD2	TRBV11-2	many	TRBJ2-4	13	CASSRLAKNIQYF	TGTGCCAGCAGCCGACTAGCCAAGAACATTCAGTACTTC
-	TRBV5-1	few	TRBJ2-7	13	CASSLFQAYEQYF	TGCGCCAGCAGCTTGTTTCAGGCGTACGAGCAGTACTTC
-	TRBV20-1	few	TRBJ1-4	11	CSARIFEKLFF	TGCAGTGCTAGAATCTTTGAAAAACTGTTTTTT
-	TRBV4-1	few	TRBJ1-5	15	CASSQGGYSNQPQHF	TGCGCCAGCAGCCAAGGAGGATATAGCAATCAGCCCCAGCATTTT
-	TRBV11-2	few	TRBJ2-7	17	CASSWGGYQGSIYEQYF	TGTGCCAGCAGCTGGGGAGGCTATCAGGGTAGTATCTACGAGCAGTACTTC
TRBD2	TRBV12-3/TRBV12-4	-	TRBJ2-5	13	CASTVAGEETQYF	TGTGCCAGCACCGTAGCGGGGGAAGAGACCCAGTACTTC
-	TRBV13	-	TRBJ2-5	14	CASSWRGPGETQYF	TGTGCCAGCAGCTGGCGGGGCCCCGGGGAGACCCAGTACTTC
-	TRBV15	few	TRBJ1-3	15	CATAPGVLGGNTIYF	TGTGCCACAGCTCCCGGAGTACTAGGGGGAAACACCATATATTTT
-	TRBV2	-	TRBJ2-4	15	CARRWHQESKNIQYF	TGTGCCCGGAGGTGGCACCAGGAGTCCAAAAACATTCAGTACTTC
-	TRBV12-5	few	TRBJ2-6	15	CASGLEGSGANVLTF	TGTGCTAGTGGTTTGGAGGGATCTGGGGCCAACGTCCTGACTTTC
-	TRBV6-1	few	TRBJ2-5	16	CASSLFLGGASETQYF	TGTGCCAGCAGTCTTTTCCTAGGGGGGGCCTCGGAGACCCAGTACTTC
-	TRBV7-9	-	TRBJ1-5	14	CASSQAQGNQPQHF	TGTGCCAGCAGCCAAGCGCAGGGGAATCAGCCCCAGCATTTT
-	TRBV7-9	few	TRBJ2-5	15	CASSSNRGGEETQYF	TGTGCCAGCAGTTCTAACAGGGGCGGGGAAGAGACCCAGTACTTC
-	TRBV6-5	-	TRBJ2-2	15	CASTRGTENTGELFF	TGTGCCAGCACCCGGGGGACAGAGAACACCGGGGAGCTGTTTTTT
-	TRBV6-1	-	TRBJ1-1	15	CASSEARAGGAEAFF	TGTGCCAGCAGTGAAGCGCGTGCGGGCGGAGCTGAAGCTTTCTTT
-	TRBV7-2	-	TRBJ2-4	15	CASSLLGWAKNIQYF	TGTGCCAGCAGCCTCCTCGGGTGGGCCAAAAACATTCAGTACTTC
TRBD1	TRBV12-3/TRBV12-4	-	TRBJ1-2	14	CASRGGQFGAGYTF	TGTGCCAGCAGAGGGGGACAGTTCGGAGCTGGCTACACCTTC
TRBD1	TRBV6-6	few	TRBJ2-3	15	CASSYRTGFPDTQYF	TGTGCCAGCAGTTACCGGACAGGGTTCCCAGATACGCAGTATTTT
TRBD1	TRBV30	few	TRBJ2-5	16	CAWSVRAGGARETQYF	TGTGCCTGGAGTGTGCGAGCAGGGGGTGCGAGGGAGACCCAGTACTTC
-	TRBV6-2/TRBV6-3	few	TRBJ2-7	13	CATNKFGQSPRYF	TGTGCCACCAACAAATTCGGACAGTCTCCCCGGTACTTC
-	TRBV20-1	-	TRBJ2-3	13	CSARTAGSDTQYF	TGCAGTGCTAGAACCGCGGGTTCAGATACGCAGTATTTT
-	TRBV6-6	-	TRBJ1-2	13	CASISTGGAGYTF	TGTGCCAGTATCTCAACCGGGGGCGCGGGCTACACCTTC
-	TRBV7-9	-	TRBJ2-7	14	CASSDWTALGEQYF	TGTGCCAGCAGCGACTGGACAGCCTTGGGAGAGCAGTACTTC
-	TRBV20-1	-	TRBJ2-1	16	CSARALRESSYNEQFF	TGCAGTGCTAGAGCTCTAAGGGAGAGCTCCTACAATGAGCAGTTCTTC
TRBD2	TRBV28	few	TRBJ2-1	15	CASSPRAGVNNEQFF	TGTGCCAGCTCTCCCCGAGCGGGGGTAAACAATGAGCAGTTCTTC
TRBD1	TRBV18	-	TRBJ2-7	12	CASSQGGIEQYF	TGTGCCAGCTCACAAGGGGGCATCGAGCAGTACTTC
-	TRBV10-1	few	TRBJ2-7	13	CASSEEADYEQYF	TGCGCCAGCAGTGAAGAAGCGGACTACGAGCAGTACTTC
-	TRBV29-1	-	TRBJ2-7	14	CSVDRAGAPYEQYF	TGCAGCGTTGATAGGGCAGGGGCCCCCTACGAGCAGTACTTC
-	TRBV19	-	TRBJ1-5	16	CASRKGAGASNQPQHF	TGTGCCAGTCGCAAAGGGGCCGGGGCAAGCAATCAGCCCCAGCATTTT
TRBD1	TRBV5-1	-	TRBJ1-6	16	CASSLKGAQDNSPLHF	TGCGCCAGCAGCTTGAAGGGGGCGCAGGATAATTCACCCCTCCACTTT
TRBD1	TRBV20-1	few	TRBJ2-7	15	CSARAGTGTTYEQYF	TGCAGTGCTAGGGCTGGGACAGGGACCACCTACGAGCAGTACTTC
-	TRBV21-1	few	TRBJ2-4	20	CASSKSLSGRVTLAKNIQYF	TGTGCCAGCAGCAAATCTTTATCAGGGAGGGTAACTTTAGCCAAAAACATTCAGTACTTC
-	TRBV2	once	TRBJ2-1	12	CASKKEEDEQFF	TGTGCCAGCAAGAAAGAAGAAGATGAGCAGTTCTTC
-	TRBV12-3/TRBV12-4	-	TRBJ1-5	13	CASRGGYNQPQHF	TGTGCCAGCAGGGGAGGGTACAATCAGCCCCAGCATTTT
-	TRBV7-9	-	TRBJ1-2	12	CASGRVVRGYTF	TGTGCCAGCGGGAGGGTGGTGAGAGGCTACACCTTC
TRBD2	TRBV7-2	few	TRBJ2-7	17	CASSFRSSGGLSYEQYF	TGTGCCAGCAGCTTTCGGAGTAGCGGGGGTCTCTCCTACGAGCAGTACTTC
-	TRBV6-6	few	TRBJ1-4	11	CASSYYSQLFF	TGTGCCAGCAGTTACTACTCCCAACTGTTTTTT
-	TRBV2	-	TRBJ1-5	14	CASNPGPGNQPQHF	TGTGCCAGCAATCCGGGTCCAGGCAATCAGCCCCAGCATTTT
-	TRBV7-2	few	TRBJ2-1	12	CASSPSGYEQFF	TGTGCCAGCAGTCCTTCGGGGTATGAGCAGTTCTTC
TRBD2	TRBV10-3	few	TRBJ2-7	13	CAIRLADSYEQYF	TGTGCCATCAGACTAGCGGACTCCTACGAGCAGTACTTC
-	TRBV12-3/TRBV12-4	few	TRBJ2-5	15	CASSLRDTYQETQYF	TGTGCCAGCAGTCTCCGGGACACCTACCAAGAGACCCAGTACTTC